This is a list of T cell receptor beta chains from one sample in a study of shared clonotypes between healthy human individuals. The table came from immunoSEQ multiplex PCR; TCRdb's copy has only in-frame clones and leaves some out. The profile covers around 1.5 million clones, with approximately 98% appearing a single time and about 0.45% taken by the ten largest. Sequencing input: naive CD4+ T cells sorted from blood. The receptor source for this set is a man aged 25-40 years in good health. Each CDR3 is given with its conserved first and last residue. Each record gives: V gene, CDR3 protein.

v_call: TRBV28
cdr3_aa: CASSPRLAAYEQYF

v_call: TRBV19
cdr3_aa: CASSTTRREGRYLQFF

v_call: TRBV28
cdr3_aa: CASSSTAGELFF

v_call: TRBV6-6
cdr3_aa: CASSYGASSTDTQYF

v_call: TRBV28
cdr3_aa: CASSFRHEQFF

v_call: TRBV11-2
cdr3_aa: CASSLLLGQIEAFF

v_call: TRBV18
cdr3_aa: CASSPGQGLHEQYF

v_call: TRBV19
cdr3_aa: CASSPRTSGSFRETQYF

v_call: TRBV29-1
cdr3_aa: CSVQTTGTDYNEQFF

v_call: TRBV10-3
cdr3_aa: CAISESGKNQPQHF

v_call: TRBV28
cdr3_aa: CASSSLTGQGPLNSYEQYF

v_call: TRBV9
cdr3_aa: CASSVGGLAGEQYF

v_call: TRBV7-9
cdr3_aa: CASSLAQGSHEQYF

v_call: TRBV28
cdr3_aa: CASSLEGLANYGYTF

v_call: TRBV29-1
cdr3_aa: CSVGPAGESGANVLTF

v_call: TRBV9
cdr3_aa: CASSVRSDQPQHF

v_call: TRBV9
cdr3_aa: CASSVFLHEGTLYSFF

v_call: TRBV12-5
cdr3_aa: CASGLVLGTGGSSGELFF

v_call: TRBV20-1
cdr3_aa: CSASNVDEQYF

v_call: TRBV27
cdr3_aa: CASSSLAGGKDTQYF

v_call: TRBV4-2
cdr3_aa: CASSQVAGTSGSTPDTQYF

v_call: TRBV18
cdr3_aa: CASSPGPPSTDTQYF

v_call: TRBV4-3
cdr3_aa: CASSEYQGFNEKLFF

v_call: TRBV4-1
cdr3_aa: CASSQEPLKLNIQYF

v_call: TRBV5-1
cdr3_aa: CASSSTWTGNIQYF

v_call: TRBV27
cdr3_aa: CASSLWPQGLYEQYF

v_call: TRBV29-1
cdr3_aa: CSVGLAEAFF

v_call: TRBV7-2
cdr3_aa: CASSSQTGNYEQYF

v_call: TRBV11-2
cdr3_aa: CASSLVLPSSGQFF

v_call: TRBV5-5
cdr3_aa: CASSLAGFPNEQFF

v_call: TRBV5-6
cdr3_aa: CASSLVGGSDTGELFF

v_call: TRBV5-6
cdr3_aa: CASSLDYTSPYEQYF

v_call: TRBV15
cdr3_aa: CATSRDLKTGELFF

v_call: TRBV7-2
cdr3_aa: CASSLGPGSSYGYTF

v_call: TRBV19
cdr3_aa: CASTVGAPQIAEAFF

v_call: TRBV7-8
cdr3_aa: CASTVDRLYNEQFF

v_call: TRBV27
cdr3_aa: CASSFLGEPNEKLFF